Following are 30 T cell receptor beta chains from one sample sequenced in a study of T cell responses to AZD1222 COVID-19 vaccine. Method: immunoSEQ multiplex PCR; TCRdb's copy keeps in-frame clones and lacks some. The data hold roughly 80,000 clones, with just over 90% observed a single time. The material sequenced was peripheral blood, taken 28 days after the second AZD1222 dose. The receptors here all came from an adult who received the AZD1222 COVID-19 vaccine.

The V call is TRBV7-8, the J call TRBJ2-7, with 7 bases lining up with TRBD1. This CDR3 has 15 residues. CDR1 and CDR2 (germline): SGHVS, FQNEAQ. Losses at the gene ends were 4 bases for V and 9 bases for J; bases not matched to a gene: 15. The CDR3 region has the DNA TGTGCCAGCAGCTCCGACACAACCACAGGGGTCGGGCAGTACTTC. This translates into CASSSDTTTGVGQYF.

The chain is built from TRBV27 and TRBJ1-2; D possibly corresponds to TRBD1 (5 bases). The CDR3 spans 13 residues. Germline V gene data show CDR1 as MNHEY and CDR2 as SMNVEV (reference sequence). The V and J ends lost 3 bases and 5 bases respectively, with 10 bases between them. CDR3 in DNA: TGTGCCAGCAGTTTTGGGGCGGGATATGGCTACACCTTC. This translates into CASSFGAGYGYTF.

This clone was recorded a few times. V and J are TRBV18 and TRBJ1-6, with D hard to call. CDR3 length equals 13 residues. Trimming took off 0 bases at V and 7 bases at J, with 4 bases between the two ends. CDR1 is KGHSH and CDR2 is LQKENI in the germline V gene. The chain's CDR3 is CASSPPLNSPLHF. CDR3 DNA: TGTGCCAGCTCACCACCCCTAAATTCACCCCTCCACTTT.

This clone was recorded once. The chain couples TRBV3-1 (or the pseudogene TRBV3-2) to TRBJ2-1; 10 bases line up with TRBD2. The V gene's germline CDR1 is LGHDT and CDR2 YNNKEL (reference sequence). This CDR3 is built from 15 residues. Trimming cost V 6 bases and J 3 bases; bases outside gene matches: 5. The CDR3 DNA sequence: TGTGCCAGCAGACAGGGACTAGCGAGCTACAATGAGCAGTTCTTC. Protein: CASRQGLASYNEQFF.

This chain links TRBV28 with TRBJ1-2; TRBD1 matches at 8 bases. V dropped 9 bases and J dropped 6; count of bases not matched to a gene: 12. The CDR3 covers 14 residues. Per germline, CDR1 MDHEN and CDR2 SYDVKM. The CDR3 protein is CASQGAGLSDGYTF. CDR3 nucleotides: TGTGCCAGTCAGGGGGCTGGGCTCTCGGATGGCTACACCTTC.

The J gene is TRBJ2-1, the V gene TRBV29-1; D may be TRBD2 (5 bases). Trimming cost V 4 bases and J 2 bases, with 18 bases left between them. The V gene's germline CDR1 is SQVTM and CDR2 ANQGSEA. This CDR3 has 16 amino acids. In DNA form, the CDR3 reads TGCAGCGTTGGGGGTGAGGGTCGGTCTACCTACAATGAGCAGTTCTTC. Encoded protein: CSVGGEGRSTYNEQFF.

The chain couples TRBV10-3 to TRBJ2-3; possible D gene TRBD2, 5 bases. Germline CDR1 is ENHRY and CDR2 is SYGVKD. Between the trimmed V and J ends, which lost 2 bases and 5 bases, there was a span of 14 bases. The CDR3 is made up of 15 amino acids. This CDR3 reads CAISEEGQWIDTQYF. In DNA, the CDR3 is TGTGCCATCAGTGAGGAGGGCCAATGGATAGATACGCAGTATTTT.

The rearrangement joins TRBV19 to TRBJ2-2, with 7 bases lining up with TRBD1. J was trimmed by 7 bases and V by 7 bases; bases with no gene match: 6. Germline-derived CDR1 and CDR2 are LNHDA and SQIVND (reference sequence). The CDR3 is 13 residues long. CDR3 sequence reads: CASKKGAIGELFF. In DNA form, the CDR3 reads TGTGCCAGTAAGAAGGGGGCAATCGGGGAGCTGTTTTTT.

V is TRBV29-1 and J is TRBJ1-1; TRBD1 is a possible D gene (6 bases). V was shortened by 5 bases and J by 2 bases, with 9 bases between the two germline ends. Per the germline V gene, CDR1 is SQVTM and CDR2 is ANQGSEA. The CDR3 length is 12 residues. Here the CDR3 DNA reads TGCAGCGTTAGAGGGGGAAACACTGAAGCTTTCTTT. Translation: CSVRGGNTEAFF. Full variable domain (outside the CDR3, taken from reference TRBV29-1 and TRBJ1-1): SAVISQKPSRDICQRGTSLTIQCQVDSQVTMMFWYRQQPGQSLTLIATANQGSEATYESGFVIDKFPISRPNLTFSTLTVSNMSPEDSSIYLCSVRGGNTEAFFGQGTRLTVV.

The CDR3 is CASSLDRVTDTQYF. CDR3 bases: TGTGCCAGCAGCTTAGACAGGGTCACAGATACGCAGTATTTT. The chain carries TRBV11-2 and TRBJ2-3, with D perhaps TRBD1 (5 bases). The CDR3 runs 14 residues. CDR1 and CDR2 from the germline V gene are SGHAT and FQNNGV. V was cut by 0 bases and J by 2 bases, with 6 bases left in between.

The rearrangement links TRBV24-1 to TRBJ2-1, with 13 bases that match TRBD2. The germline gives CDR1 KGHDR, CDR2 SFDVKD. V lost 3 bases and J lost 0; bases outside the gene matches: 7. The CDR3 has 19 amino acids. CDR3 sequence (DNA): TGTGCCACCAGTGATCCCGGGACTAGCGGGATGAGCTCCTACAATGAGCAGTTCTTC. This encodes CATSDPGTSGMSSYNEQFF.

The chain joins TRBV12-3 or TRBV12-4 to TRBJ1-2; D perhaps matches TRBD1 (5 bases). This CDR3 region has 13 residues. Between the trimmed V and J ends, which lost 3 bases and 8 bases, there was a span of 13 bases. CDR3 sequence: CASSLGGSTGYTF. CDR3 in DNA: TGTGCCAGCAGTTTGGGGGGATCGACAGGCTACACCTTC.

The genes are TRBV6-5 and TRBJ1-6, with 10 bases fitting TRBD1. This CDR3 is 15 amino acids long. Germline trimming cut 0 bases from V and 12 bases from J; bases unmatched to any gene: 5. The germline V gene has CDR1 MNHEY and CDR2 SVGAGI. As DNA, the CDR3 is TGTGCCAGCAGTTACTCCGGGACAGGGGTGGAACCCCTCCACTTT. Protein: CASSYSGTGVEPLHF.

The chain couples TRBV27 to TRBJ2-1, with 10 bases aligning to TRBD2. The CDR3 spans 16 residues. Looked up from germline, CDR1 is MNHEY and CDR2 is SMNVEV (reference sequence). The ends lost 2 bases at V and 5 bases at J; junction bases unmatched: 6. The CDR3 DNA follows: TGTGCCAGCAGTTTAAGGGTAGCGGGGGGCCACAATGAGCAGTTCTTC. This translates into CASSLRVAGGHNEQFF.

The gene calls are TRBV30 and TRBJ1-4; 8 positions agree with TRBD1. CDR1 GTSNPN and CDR2 SVGIG come from the germline V gene (reference sequence). This CDR3 is 16 amino acids long. J gave up 8 bases and V 2 bases, and 13 bases lay outside the gene matches. The CDR3 protein is CAWSPLRTGKIEKLFF. CDR3 bases: TGTGCCTGGAGTCCGCTCCGGACAGGGAAAATCGAAAAACTGTTTTTT.

The chain carries TRBV9 and TRBJ1-4; TRBD1 matches 11 bases. Trimming cost V 3 bases and J 4 bases; bases outside gene matches: 8. CDR3 length: 17 residues. The germline V gene encodes CDR1 SGDLS and CDR2 YYNGEE. The CDR3 sequence: CASSAPFGTGGNEKLFF. The CDR3 DNA reads TGTGCCAGCAGCGCTCCGTTTGGGACAGGGGGTAATGAAAAACTGTTTTTT.

This clone was seen more than once but under ten times. V usage is TRBV29-1 and J usage is TRBJ1-1; D gene uncertain. Germline values: CDR1 SQVTM, CDR2 ANQGSEA. The CDR3 spans 13 residues. Trimming took 6 bases from V and 5 from J, leaving 16 bases between them. The CDR3 loop is CSVDRTAGTEAFF. In nucleotides, the CDR3 is TGCAGCGTCGATCGGACGGCGGGAACTGAAGCTTTCTTT.

The chain couples TRBV5-8 to TRBJ2-7; 7 bases match TRBD1. The germline CDR1 and CDR2 sequences are SGHTS and YDEGEE. The CDR3 is made up of 13 amino acids. V lost 4 bases to trimming and J lost 7 bases; unmatched junction nucleotides: 8. DNA of the CDR3: TGTGCCAGCAGCCTATTAGGGGGCGAAGAGCAGTACTTC. Translated, it gives CASSLLGGEEQYF. Together with reference TRBV5-8 and TRBJ2-7, the CDR3 gives the full variable domain: EAGVTQSPTHLIKTRGQQATLRCSPISGHTSVYWYQQALGLGLQFLLWYDEGEERNRGNFPPRFSGRQFPNYSSELNVNALELEDSALYLCASSLLGGEEQYFGPGTRLTVT.

The chain combines TRBV2 with TRBJ1-4; D remains ambiguous. CDR1 SNHLY and CDR2 FYNNEI come from the germline V gene. This CDR3 is built from 14 residues. V was cut by 3 bases and J by 0 bases, with 5 bases left in between. CDR3 bases: TGTGCCAGCAGTGACCCTTCAACTAATGAAAAACTGTTTTTT. Its translation is CASSDPSTNEKLFF.

The V gene is TRBV5-6, the J gene TRBJ1-1; 7 nucleotides match TRBD1. Germline trimming cut 2 bases from V and 4 bases from J; bases unmatched to any gene: 2. CDR1 and CDR2 from the germline V gene are SGHDT and YYEEEE. This CDR3 has 13 residues. The CDR3 reads CASSFRGLTEAFF. CDR3 DNA: TGTGCCAGCAGCTTTAGGGGGCTCACTGAAGCTTTCTTT.

The V and J genes are TRBV5-8 and TRBJ2-6; D call uncertain. Germline assignment: CDR1 SGHTS and CDR2 YDEGEE. The CDR3 contains 17 residues. Trimming cost V 0 bases and J 4 bases, with 14 bases left between them. CDR3 sequence: CASSLGGAPAGANVLTF. CDR3 sequence (DNA): TGTGCCAGCAGCTTGGGAGGTGCTCCGGCCGGGGCCAACGTCCTGACTTTC.

The rearrangement links TRBV5-1 to TRBJ1-1; no firm D call. From germline, CDR1 is SGHRS and CDR2 YFSETQ. Trimming removed 3 bases from V and 0 bases from J, with 6 bases in between. CDR3 size: 13 residues. For the CDR3, the DNA is TGCGCCAGCAGCTCGGCCTTGAACACTGAAGCTTTCTTT. This sequence encodes CASSSALNTEAFF. The full variable domain, completed using reference TRBV5-1 and TRBJ1-1, is KAGVTQTPRYLIKTRGQQVTLSCSPISGHRSVSWYQQTPGQGLQFLFEYFSETQRNKGNFPGRFSGRQFSNSRSEMNVSTLELGDSALYLCASSSALNTEAFFGQGTRLTVV.

The V gene is TRBV29-1, the J gene TRBJ1-5, with D maybe TRBD1 (5 bases). Trimming left V 4 bases short and J 6 bases short, with 16 bases between. Germline V lookup: CDR1 SQVTM, CDR2 ANQGSEA. This CDR3 spans 14 amino acids. The CDR3 bases are TGCAGCGTTGTTGTCCAGGGTCCGGGTCAGCCCCAGCATTTT. Translating gives CSVVVQGPGQPQHF.

The DNA of the CDR3 is TGTGCCAGTAGTGGGGCCCGGACAGTAGCCTCTGGAAACACCATATATTTT. Amino acids: CASSGARTVASGNTIYF. V gene TRBV19 combines with J gene TRBJ1-3, with a tentative D call TRBD1 (6 bases). CDR3 length equals 17 residues. V was clipped by 5 bases and J by 0 bases, with 17 bases between them. From germline, CDR1 is LNHDA and CDR2 SQIVND (reference sequence).

The CDR3 loop is CASSLGDSGLNTDTQYF. The CDR3 coding sequence is TGTGCCAGCAGCCTTGGGGACTCGGGACTTAACACAGATACGCAGTATTTT. The chain carries TRBV11-3 and TRBJ2-3; a possible D gene is TRBD2 (6 bases). The germline V gene has CDR1 SGHNT and CDR2 YENEEA. The ends were cut back, 5 bases at V and 2 bases at J, with 20 bases in the middle. CDR3 size: 17 residues.

This chain uses TRBV7-9 with TRBJ2-3, with D possibly being TRBD1 or TRBD2 (5 bases each). CDR1 and CDR2 (germline): SEHNR, FQNEAQ (reference sequence). The germline V and J ends were trimmed by 4 bases and 3 bases, with 23 bases remaining between them. CDR3 size: 18 residues. The CDR3 DNA sequence: TGTGCCAGCAGCTCAATACTAGGTGGTGGGGGTAAGACAGATACGCAGTATTTT. Translated: CASSSILGGGGKTDTQYF.

This chain uses TRBV2 with TRBJ1-5, with 8 bases fitting TRBD1. The junction had 5 bases not matched to a gene; V was cut back by 7 bases and J by 6 bases. CDR3 length: 13 amino acids. Germline-derived CDR1 and CDR2 are SNHLY and FYNNEI. CDR3 region: CASNEDRVQPQHF. CDR3 DNA: TGTGCCAGCAACGAGGACAGGGTTCAGCCCCAGCATTTT. Using reference TRBV2 and TRBJ1-5 for the parts outside the CDR3, the full variable domain is EPEVTQTPSHQVTQMGQEVILRCVPISNHLYFYWYRQILGQKVEFLVSFYNNEISEKSEIFDDQFSVERPDGSNFTLKIRSTKLEDSAMYFCASNEDRVQPQHFGDGTRLSIL.

This clone was seen just once. The J gene is TRBJ1-2, the V gene TRBV12-3 or TRBV12-4, with D unclear. V lost 3 bases and J lost 7, with 9 bases in between. CDR3 length: 12 amino acids. The CDR3 spells CASSFGNSGYTF. Here the CDR3 DNA reads TGTGCCAGCAGTTTCGGGAATTCTGGCTACACCTTC.

The chain recombines TRBV7-9 with TRBJ1-2; possible D gene TRBD1, 6 bases. Germline CDR1 SEHNR, CDR2 FQNEAQ (reference sequence). Trimming left V 1 base short and J 8 bases short, with 14 bases between. The CDR3 covers 14 residues. The CDR3 sequence is CASSLGAQGRGYTF. The CDR3 region has the DNA TGTGCCAGCAGCTTAGGAGCACAGGGCCGGGGCTACACCTTC.

The chain couples TRBV18 to TRBJ2-1; the D is unclear. Germline CDR1 KGHSH, CDR2 LQKENI. With 3 bases removed from V and 0 bases from J, the gap between germline ends came to 6 bases. This CDR3 is built from 14 residues. The CDR3 here is CASSPSSSYNEQFF. As DNA, the CDR3 is TGTGCCAGCTCACCTAGTAGCTCCTACAATGAGCAGTTCTTC.